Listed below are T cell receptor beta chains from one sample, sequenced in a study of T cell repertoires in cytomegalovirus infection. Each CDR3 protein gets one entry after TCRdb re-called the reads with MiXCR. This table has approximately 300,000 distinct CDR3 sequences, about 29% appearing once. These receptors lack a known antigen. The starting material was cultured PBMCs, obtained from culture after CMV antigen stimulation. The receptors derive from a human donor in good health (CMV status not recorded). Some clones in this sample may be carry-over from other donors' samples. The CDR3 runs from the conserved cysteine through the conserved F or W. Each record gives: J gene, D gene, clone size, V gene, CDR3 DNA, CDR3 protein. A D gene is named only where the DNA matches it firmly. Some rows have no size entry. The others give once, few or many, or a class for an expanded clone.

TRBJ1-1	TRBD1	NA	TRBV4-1	TGCGCCAGCAGCCGGACAGGGGCGAACACTGAAGCTTTCTTT	CASSRTGANTEAFF
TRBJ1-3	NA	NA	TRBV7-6	TGTGCCAGCAGCCTCTCAGGGATATCTGGAAACACCATATATTTT	CASSLSGISGNTIYF
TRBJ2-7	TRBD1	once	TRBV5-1	TGCGCCAGCATGGGACAGTCAGAGCAGTACTTC	CASMGQSEQYF
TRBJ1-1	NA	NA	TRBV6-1	TGTGCCAGCAGAGAAAGGTGGACTGAAGCTTTCTTT	CASRERWTEAFF
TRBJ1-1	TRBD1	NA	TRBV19	TGTGCCAGTAGTACTCCGGGACAGTGGAACACTGAAGCTTTCTTT	CASSTPGQWNTEAFF
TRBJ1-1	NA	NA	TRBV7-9	TGTGCCAGCAGCTTAGGGGACACGGAGAACACTGAAGCTTTCTTT	CASSLGDTENTEAFF
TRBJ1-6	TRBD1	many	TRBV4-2	TGTGCCAGCAGGGGACAGGGAAGCTCCTATAATTCACCCCTCCACTTT	CASRGQGSSYNSPLHF
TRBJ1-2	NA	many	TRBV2	TGTGCCAGCAGTTCCTTTAACTATGGCTACACCTTC	CASSSFNYGYTF
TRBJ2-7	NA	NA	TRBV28	TGTGCCAGCACCCAAGGGGATCGGTACGAGCAGTACTTC	CASTQGDRYEQYF
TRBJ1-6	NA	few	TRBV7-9	TGTGCCAGCAGCTTACCCCGGGGTGCTAATTCACCCCTCCACTTT	CASSLPRGANSPLHF
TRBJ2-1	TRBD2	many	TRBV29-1	TGCAGCGTTACCAGCGGCGGGACTAGCGGGAGGGGTGGGCAGTTCTTC	CSVTSGGTSGRGGQFF
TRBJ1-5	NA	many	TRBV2	TGTGCCAGCACTTTTGCGGGACATCAGCCCCAGCATTTT	CASTFAGHQPQHF
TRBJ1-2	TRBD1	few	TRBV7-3	TGTGCCAGCAGCCCCCAGGGGGGTTTGAACTATGGCTACACCTTC	CASSPQGGLNYGYTF
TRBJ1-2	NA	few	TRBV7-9	TGTGCCAGCAGCCTCATGACTAAGCCGGCTAACTATGGCTACACCTTC	CASSLMTKPANYGYTF
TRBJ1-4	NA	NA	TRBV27	TGTGCCAGCAGTTCCCCAGCCGGACCAACTAATGAAAAACTGTTTTTT	CASSSPAGPTNEKLFF
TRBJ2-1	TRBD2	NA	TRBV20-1	TGCAGTGCTAGGTTCGAACTAGCGGGAGTGGGTAATGAGCAGTTCTTC	CSARFELAGVGNEQFF
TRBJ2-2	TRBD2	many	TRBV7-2	TGTGCCAGCAGCTTGTTACTAGCGGGAGCCGGGGAGCTGTTTTTT	CASSLLLAGAGELFF
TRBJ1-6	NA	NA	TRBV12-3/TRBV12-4	TGTGCCAGCAGAGGAAATTCACCCCTCCACTTT	CASRGNSPLHF
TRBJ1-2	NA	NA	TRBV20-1	TGCAGTGCTTTCCACCCGGGGGAGCTATCGGATGGCTACACCTTC	CSAFHPGELSDGYTF
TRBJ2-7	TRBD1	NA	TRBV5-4	TGTGCCAGCAGCCGACAGGGGGGAAATGGCGAGCAGTACTTC	CASSRQGGNGEQYF
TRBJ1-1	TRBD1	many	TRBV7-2	TGTGCCAGCAGCTCCCATACAGGGGACGGCACTGAAGCTTTCTTT	CASSSHTGDGTEAFF
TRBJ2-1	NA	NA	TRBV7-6	TGTGCCAGCAGCCCCTTACTGGGCAGCAATGAGCAGTTCTTC	CASSPLLGSNEQFF
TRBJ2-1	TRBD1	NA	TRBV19	TGTGCCAGTAGTCGCACGACCGGGACAGGGAGGAATGAGCAGTTCTTC	CASSRTTGTGRNEQFF
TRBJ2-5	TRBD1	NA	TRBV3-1	TGTGCCAGCAGCCAAGCCCGGGACAGCTACCAAGAGACCCAGTACTTC	CASSQARDSYQETQYF
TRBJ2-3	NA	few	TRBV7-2	TGTGCCAGCAGCCCGACACCCACAGATACGCAGTATTTT	CASSPTPTDTQYF
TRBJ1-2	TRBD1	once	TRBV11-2	TGTGCCAGCAGCTTACAGACAGGGGGGGGCTACACCTTC	CASSLQTGGGYTF
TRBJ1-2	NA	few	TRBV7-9	TGTGCCAGCAGCTCGCCGGGGTACTATGGCTACACCTTC	CASSSPGYYGYTF
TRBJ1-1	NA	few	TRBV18	TGTGCCAGCTCACCACGCACGGGGGGGGATGAAGCTTTCTTT	CASSPRTGGDEAFF
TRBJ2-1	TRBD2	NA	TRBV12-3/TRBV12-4	TGTGCCAGCACCGGGGGACTAGCGGGTCCTCGGGAGCGGTTCTTC	CASTGGLAGPRERFF
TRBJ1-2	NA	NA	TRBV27	TGTGCCAGCAGTTTAGGGGCAGGGTCGGGGAATGGCTACACCTTC	CASSLGAGSGNGYTF
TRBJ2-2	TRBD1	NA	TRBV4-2	TGTGCCATTTCAGGGGGCACCGGGGAGCTGTTTTTT	CAISGGTGELFF
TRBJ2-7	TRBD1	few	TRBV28	TGTGCCAGCAGTCCCGCAGGGACAGGGATACATTACGAGCAGTACTTC	CASSPAGTGIHYEQYF
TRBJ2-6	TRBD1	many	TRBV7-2	TGTGCCAGCAGTCCCGGGTTGGGGACAGGGAGCGCCGGGGCCAACGTCCTGACTTTC	CASSPGLGTGSAGANVLTF
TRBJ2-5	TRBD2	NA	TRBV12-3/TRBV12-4	TGTGCCAGCAGTTTAGAAGGGACTAGAAGAGAGACCCAGTACTTC	CASSLEGTRRETQYF
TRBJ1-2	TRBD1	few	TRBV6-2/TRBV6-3	TGTGCCAGCAGTTACTGGGGACAGGAAGGCTATGGCTACACCTTC	CASSYWGQEGYGYTF
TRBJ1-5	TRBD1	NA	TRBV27	TGTGCCAGCAGGTCAGGGGGGATTAACAATCAGCCCCAGCATTTT	CASRSGGINNQPQHF
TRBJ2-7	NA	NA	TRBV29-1	TGCAGCGTACCGGGACAACTAACCCACGAGCAGTACTTC	CSVPGQLTHEQYF
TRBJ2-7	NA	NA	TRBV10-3	TGTCCCATCAGTGAGGACACCGTAAAATACGAGCAGTACTTC	CPISEDTVKYEQYF
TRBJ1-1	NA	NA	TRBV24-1	TGTGCCACCAGGAGCGACAGTTACACTGAAGCTTTCTTT	CATRSDSYTEAFF
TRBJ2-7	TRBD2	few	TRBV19	TGTGCCAGTAGTACGGGACTAGCGGCCCACGAGCAGTACTTC	CASSTGLAAHEQYF